These 13 T cell receptor beta chains share one sample of origin, sequenced in a study of cytomegalovirus exposure and HLA in healthy donors. The PCR used 60 Vbeta and 13 Jbeta primers. Using immunoSEQ multiplex PCR, the repertoire was profiled, and TCRdb retains in-frame clones only, with some absent. The repertoire includes about 130,000 clones, roughly 80% of them detected once, and about 1.6% sits in the top ten. The specimen sequenced was PBMCs. All receptors derive from a man aged 40-55 years in good health and CMV-seronegative.

The chain employs TRBV13 and TRBJ1-3; a weak D match, TRBD1 (6 bases). V was cut by 2 bases and J by 0 bases, with 11 bases left in between. The CDR3 runs 16 residues. Looked up from germline, CDR1 is PRHDT and CDR2 is FYEKMQ (reference sequence). CDR3 DNA sequence: TGTGCCAGCAGCTTAAGGGGACAACGCTCTGGAAACACCATATATTTT. Amino acid sequence: CASSLRGQRSGNTIYF.

J is TRBJ2-7 and V is TRBV11-2; tentative D call: TRBD2 (6 bases). Germline CDR1 and CDR2: SGHAT and FQNNGV. The CDR3 length is 14 residues. Trimming took off 5 bases at V and 2 bases at J, with 13 bases between the two ends. DNA for the CDR3: TGTGCCAGCAGCATTGATAGCGGACCCTACGAGCAGTACTTC. Protein product: CASSIDSGPYEQYF.

This clone was counted between two and nine times. The rearrangement links TRBV30 to TRBJ1-5, with a tentative D call TRBD1 (5 bases). This CDR3 is built from 13 residues. Looked up from germline, CDR1 is GTSNPN and CDR2 is SVGIG (reference sequence). Trimming stripped 5 bases from V and 4 bases from J, with 12 bases between. The CDR3 loop reads CAWQGIENQPQHF. The CDR3 nucleotides read TGTGCCTGGCAGGGTATCGAGAATCAGCCCCAGCATTTT.

As concerns this clone: Mismatch with germline at one junction end may stem from a read error. The chain joins TRBV7-9 to TRBJ1-1; 7 bases agree with TRBD1. The germline V gene has CDR1 SEHNR and CDR2 FQNEAQ (reference sequence). The CDR3 sequence is 17 residues long. CDR3 in amino acids: CSSSHAWGQRGNTEAFF. Here the CDR3 DNA reads TGTTCCAGCAGCCATGCGTGGGGACAGAGGGGAAACACTGAAGCTTTCTTT.

The V and J genes are TRBV11-2 and TRBJ2-1; D might be TRBD2 (6 bases). V lost 4 bases and J 4 bases, leaving 11 bases between the germline ends. Germline-derived CDR1 and CDR2 are SGHAT and FQNNGV. The CDR3 covers 14 residues. Here the CDR3 DNA reads TGTGCCAGCAGCTCGGGGACTTTTTACAATGAGCAGTTCTTC. It yields the protein CASSSGTFYNEQFF.

V usage is TRBV11-3 and J usage is TRBJ1-2, with TRBD1 as a possible D gene (6 bases). This CDR3 is built from 13 residues. In germline, CDR1 is SGHNT, CDR2 YENEEA. V was clipped by 1 base and J by 8 bases, with 11 bases between them. The CDR3: CASSLAQGLGYTF. The CDR3 coding sequence is TGTGCCAGCAGCTTAGCACAGGGTCTCGGCTACACCTTC.

The rearrangement uses TRBV15 and TRBJ1-2, with D possibly being TRBD1 (5 bases). V lost 4 bases and J lost 8, with 20 bases in between. The CDR3 sequence is 15 residues long. Germline lookup yields CDR1 LNHNV and CDR2 YYDKDF (reference sequence). CDR3 region: CATSTSTDTLRGYTF. Here the CDR3 DNA reads TGTGCCACCAGCACCTCTACGGACACCCTAAGGGGCTACACCTTC.

The V call is TRBV4-1, the J call TRBJ2-5, with 9 bases that match TRBD1. The germline gives CDR1 MGHRA, CDR2 YSYEKL. After removal of 0 bases from V and 6 bases from J, the junction contained 8 bases not matched to a gene. This CDR3 is 16 amino acids long. CDR3 sequence: CASSQDSGTGLKTQYF. CDR3 nucleotide sequence: TGCGCCAGCAGCCAAGATTCGGGGACAGGGCTAAAGACCCAGTACTTC.

This chain joins TRBV29-1 and TRBJ2-7; tentative D call: TRBD1 (6 bases). Germline values: CDR1 SQVTM, CDR2 ANQGSEA. V lost 7 bases and J 4 bases, leaving 11 bases between the germline ends. This CDR3 contains 11 residues. The chain's CDR3 is CSAKQGYEQYF. The DNA for the CDR3 is TGCAGCGCTAAACAGGGTTACGAGCAGTACTTC.

The chain recombines TRBV27 with TRBJ2-7, with 9 bases identical to TRBD1. The CDR3 is made up of 14 amino acids. V lost 3 bases, J lost 6 bases, and 6 bases stayed unmatched. Germline CDR1 reads MNHEY; CDR2 reads SMNVEV (reference sequence). In DNA form, the CDR3 reads TGTGCCAGCAGTTTCACCGGGACAGGGTGCGAGCAGTACTTC. Translating gives CASSFTGTGCEQYF.

V usage is TRBV4-1 and J usage is TRBJ2-5; D gene unclear. The V end lost 1 base, the J end lost 4 bases, and 13 bases lay between the germline ends. The V gene's germline CDR1 is MGHRA and CDR2 YSYEKL. This CDR3 has 15 residues. The CDR3 region is CASSQVFSLRETQYF. The CDR3 DNA follows: TGCGCCAGCAGCCAAGTTTTCTCACTGAGAGAGACCCAGTACTTC.

The V and J genes are TRBV5-4 and TRBJ2-7, with a tentative D call TRBD1 (6 bases). The CDR3 runs to 14 residues. Trimming took off 2 bases at V and 3 bases at J, with 12 bases between the two ends. CDR1 and CDR2 (germline): SGHNT, YYREEE (reference sequence). CDR3 loop: CASSFDRSYYEQYF. For the CDR3, the DNA is TGTGCCAGCAGCTTTGACAGGTCCTACTACGAGCAGTACTTC.

The genes are TRBV7-9 and TRBJ2-3; D not certain. CDR3 size: 15 residues. Germline V gene sequence: CDR1 SEHNR, CDR2 FQNEAQ (reference sequence). The germline V and J ends were trimmed by 1 base and 0 bases, with 8 bases remaining between them. The CDR3 DNA follows: TGTGCCAGCAGCTTAGATCGGTTAAGCACAGATACGCAGTATTTT. Translating gives CASSLDRLSTDTQYF.